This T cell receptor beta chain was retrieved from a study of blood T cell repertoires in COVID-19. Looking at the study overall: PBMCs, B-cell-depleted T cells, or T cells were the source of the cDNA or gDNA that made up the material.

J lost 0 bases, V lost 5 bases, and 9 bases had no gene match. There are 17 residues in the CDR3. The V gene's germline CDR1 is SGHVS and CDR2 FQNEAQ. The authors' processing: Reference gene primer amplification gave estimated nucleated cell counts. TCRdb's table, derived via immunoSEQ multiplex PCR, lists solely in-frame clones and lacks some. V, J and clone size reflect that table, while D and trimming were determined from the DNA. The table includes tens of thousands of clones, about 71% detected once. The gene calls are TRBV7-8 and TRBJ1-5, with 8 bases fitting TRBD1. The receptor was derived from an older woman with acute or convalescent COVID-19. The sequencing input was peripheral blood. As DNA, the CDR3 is TGTGCCAGCAGCCGAAGGACAGGGTTGTATAGCAATCAGCCCCAGCATTTT. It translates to CASSRRTGLYSNQPQHF. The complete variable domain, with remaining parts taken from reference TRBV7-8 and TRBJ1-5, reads GAGVSQSPRYKVAKRGQDVALRCDPISGHVSLFWYQQALGQGPEFLTYFQNEAQLDKSGLPSDRFFAERPEGSVSTLKIQRTQQEDSAVYLCASSRRTGLYSNQPQHFGDGTRLSIL.